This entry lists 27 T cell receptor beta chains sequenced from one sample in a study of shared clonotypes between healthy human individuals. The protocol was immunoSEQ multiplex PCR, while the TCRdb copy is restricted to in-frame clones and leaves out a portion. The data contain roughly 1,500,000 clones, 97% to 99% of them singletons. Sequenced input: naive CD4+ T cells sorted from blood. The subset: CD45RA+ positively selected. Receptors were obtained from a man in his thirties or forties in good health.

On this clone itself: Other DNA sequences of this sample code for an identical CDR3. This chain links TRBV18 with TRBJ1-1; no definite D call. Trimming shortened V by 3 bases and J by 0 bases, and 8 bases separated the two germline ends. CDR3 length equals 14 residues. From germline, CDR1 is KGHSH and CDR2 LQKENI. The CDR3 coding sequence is TGTGCCAGCTCACCTGGCCAAGTGAACACTGAAGCTTTCTTT. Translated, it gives CASSPGQVNTEAFF.

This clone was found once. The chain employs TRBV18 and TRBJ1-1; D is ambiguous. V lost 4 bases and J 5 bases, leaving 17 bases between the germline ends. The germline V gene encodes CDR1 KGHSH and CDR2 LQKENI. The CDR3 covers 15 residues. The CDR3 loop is CASSRSDHRETEAFF. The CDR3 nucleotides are TGTGCCAGCTCACGGTCAGATCATCGGGAGACTGAAGCTTTCTTT.

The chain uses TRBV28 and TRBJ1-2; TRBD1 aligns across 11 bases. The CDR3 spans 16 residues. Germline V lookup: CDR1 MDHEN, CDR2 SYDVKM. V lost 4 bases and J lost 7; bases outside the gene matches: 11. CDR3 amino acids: CASSYPAGTGGSGYTF. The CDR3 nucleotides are TGTGCCAGCAGTTACCCTGCCGGGACAGGGGGTAGTGGCTACACCTTC.

CDR3 coding DNA: TGTGCCAGCAGCTTTTCCCTTACAGGAGGGAGGAGGGAGCAGTACTTC. The encoded protein is CASSFSLTGGRREQYF. The rearrangement links TRBV7-9 to TRBJ2-7, with D perhaps TRBD2 (6 bases). V lost 3 bases to trimming and J lost 7 bases, with 22 bases between them. The CDR3 loop spans 16 amino acids. Germline V gene data show CDR1 as SEHNR and CDR2 as FQNEAQ (reference sequence).

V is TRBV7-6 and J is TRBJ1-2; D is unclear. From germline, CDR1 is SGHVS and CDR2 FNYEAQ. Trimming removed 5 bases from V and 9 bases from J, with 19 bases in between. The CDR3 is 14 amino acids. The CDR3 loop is CASSAGRLPDSYTF. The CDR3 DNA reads TGTGCCAGCAGCGCCGGACGCTTGCCAGATAGCTACACCTTC.

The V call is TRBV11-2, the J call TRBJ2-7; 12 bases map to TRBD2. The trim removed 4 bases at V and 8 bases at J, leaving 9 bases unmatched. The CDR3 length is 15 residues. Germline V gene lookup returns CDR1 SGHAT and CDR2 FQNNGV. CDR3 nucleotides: TGTGCCAGCAGCTACGGACTAGCGGGACAGATCAAGCAGTACTTC. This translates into CASSYGLAGQIKQYF.

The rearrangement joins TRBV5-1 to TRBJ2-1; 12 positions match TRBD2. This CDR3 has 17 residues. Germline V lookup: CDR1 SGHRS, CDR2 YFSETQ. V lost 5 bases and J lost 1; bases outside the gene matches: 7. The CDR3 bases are TGCGCCAGCAGATCCGGACTAGCGGGGCCTTCCTACAATGAGCAGTTCTTC. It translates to CASRSGLAGPSYNEQFF.

This chain's CDR3 is CASSSLTTTNNEQFF. The CDR3 DNA sequence: TGTGCCAGCAGCTCCCTCACGACTACAAACAATGAGCAGTTCTTC. The chain has TRBV5-5 and TRBJ2-1, with D tentatively TRBD2 (5 bases). CDR3 length equals 15 residues. CDR1 SGHKS and CDR2 YYEKEE come from the germline V gene (reference sequence). The V gene lost 3 bases and the J gene lost 5 bases, with 15 bases spanning the gap.

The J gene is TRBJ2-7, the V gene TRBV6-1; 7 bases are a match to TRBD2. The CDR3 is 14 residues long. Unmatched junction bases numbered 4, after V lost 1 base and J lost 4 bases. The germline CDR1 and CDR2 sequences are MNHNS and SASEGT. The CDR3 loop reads CASSEGGGDYEQYF. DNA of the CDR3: TGTGCCAGCAGTGAAGGGGGAGGGGATTACGAGCAGTACTTC.

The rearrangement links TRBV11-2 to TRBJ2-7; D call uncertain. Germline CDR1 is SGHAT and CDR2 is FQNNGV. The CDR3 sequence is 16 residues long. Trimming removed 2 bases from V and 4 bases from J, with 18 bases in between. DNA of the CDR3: TGTGCCAGCAGCTTATTCCCCTCCGACGCCCCATACGAGCAGTACTTC. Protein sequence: CASSLFPSDAPYEQYF.

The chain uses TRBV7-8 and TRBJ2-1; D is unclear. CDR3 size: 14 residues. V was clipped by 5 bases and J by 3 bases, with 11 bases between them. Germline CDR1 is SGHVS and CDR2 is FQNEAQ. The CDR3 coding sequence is TGTGCCAGCAGCGACCGAACGCTCTACAATGAGCAGTTCTTC. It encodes CASSDRTLYNEQFF. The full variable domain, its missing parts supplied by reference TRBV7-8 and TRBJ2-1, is GAGVSQSPRYKVAKRGQDVALRCDPISGHVSLFWYQQALGQGPEFLTYFQNEAQLDKSGLPSDRFFAERPEGSVSTLKIQRTQQEDSAVYLCASSDRTLYNEQFFGPGTRLTVL.

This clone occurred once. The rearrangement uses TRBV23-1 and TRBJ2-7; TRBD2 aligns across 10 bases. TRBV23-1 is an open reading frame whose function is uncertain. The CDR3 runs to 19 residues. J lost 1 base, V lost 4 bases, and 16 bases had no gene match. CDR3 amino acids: CASSLPSRLAGVMSYEQYF. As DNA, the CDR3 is TGCGCCAGCAGTCTCCCCTCCAGGCTAGCGGGAGTAATGTCCTACGAGCAGTACTTC.

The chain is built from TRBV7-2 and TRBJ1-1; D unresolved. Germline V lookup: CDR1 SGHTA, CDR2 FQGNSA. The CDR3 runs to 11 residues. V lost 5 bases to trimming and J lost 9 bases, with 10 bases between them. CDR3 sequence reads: CASSPNLKAFF. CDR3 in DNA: TGTGCCAGCAGCCCCAACTTGAAAGCTTTCTTT.

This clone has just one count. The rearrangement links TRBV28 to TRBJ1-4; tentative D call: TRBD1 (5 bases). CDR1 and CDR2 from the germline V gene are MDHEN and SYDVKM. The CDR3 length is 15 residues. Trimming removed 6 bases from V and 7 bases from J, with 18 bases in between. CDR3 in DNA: TGTGCCAGCAGCCCTACAGGACGGATGGGTGAAAAACTGTTTTTT. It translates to CASSPTGRMGEKLFF.

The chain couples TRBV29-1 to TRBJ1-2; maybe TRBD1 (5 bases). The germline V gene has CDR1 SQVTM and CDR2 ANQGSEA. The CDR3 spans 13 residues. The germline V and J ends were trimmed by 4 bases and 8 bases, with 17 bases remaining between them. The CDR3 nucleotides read TGCAGCGTTGGGGACTCTTCTTATTTCGGCTACACCTTC. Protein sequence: CSVGDSSYFGYTF.

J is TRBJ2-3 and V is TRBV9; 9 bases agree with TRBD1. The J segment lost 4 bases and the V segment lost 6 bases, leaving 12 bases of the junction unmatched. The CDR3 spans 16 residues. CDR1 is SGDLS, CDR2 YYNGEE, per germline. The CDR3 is CASNPSGTGLPDTQYF. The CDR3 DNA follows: TGTGCCAGCAACCCGTCGGGGACAGGGCTGCCAGATACGCAGTATTTT.

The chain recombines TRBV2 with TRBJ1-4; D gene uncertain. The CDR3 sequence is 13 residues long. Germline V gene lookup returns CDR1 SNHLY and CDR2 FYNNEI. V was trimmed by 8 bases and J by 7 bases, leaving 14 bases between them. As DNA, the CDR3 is TGTGCCAGCCGTAGGGATACGACTGAAAAACTGTTTTTT. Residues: CASRRDTTEKLFF.

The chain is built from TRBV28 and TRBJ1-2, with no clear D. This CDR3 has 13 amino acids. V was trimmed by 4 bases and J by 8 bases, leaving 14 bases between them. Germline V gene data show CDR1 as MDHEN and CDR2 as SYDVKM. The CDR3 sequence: CASSSTYSGGYTF. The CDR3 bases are TGTGCCAGCAGTTCAACATACTCTGGCGGCTACACCTTC.

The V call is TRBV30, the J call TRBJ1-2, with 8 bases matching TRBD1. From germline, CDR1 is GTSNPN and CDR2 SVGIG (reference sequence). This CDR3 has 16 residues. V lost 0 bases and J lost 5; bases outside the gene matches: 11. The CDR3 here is CAWSVQGGFSFYGYTF. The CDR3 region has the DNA TGTGCCTGGAGTGTACAGGGGGGATTCTCGTTTTATGGCTACACCTTC.

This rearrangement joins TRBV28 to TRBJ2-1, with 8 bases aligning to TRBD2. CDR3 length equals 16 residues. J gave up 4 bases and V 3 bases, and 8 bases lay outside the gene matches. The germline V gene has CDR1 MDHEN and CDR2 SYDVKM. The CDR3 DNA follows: TGTGCCAGCAGTTTCTTCGAGCGGGAGAGGTACAATGAGCAGTTCTTC. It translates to CASSFFERERYNEQFF.

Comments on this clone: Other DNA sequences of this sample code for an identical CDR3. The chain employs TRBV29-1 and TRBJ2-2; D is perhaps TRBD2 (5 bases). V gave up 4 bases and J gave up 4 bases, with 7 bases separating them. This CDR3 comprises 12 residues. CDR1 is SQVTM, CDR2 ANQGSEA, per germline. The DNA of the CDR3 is TGCAGCGTTGTTCGGGGCACCGGGGAGCTGTTTTTT. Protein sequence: CSVVRGTGELFF.

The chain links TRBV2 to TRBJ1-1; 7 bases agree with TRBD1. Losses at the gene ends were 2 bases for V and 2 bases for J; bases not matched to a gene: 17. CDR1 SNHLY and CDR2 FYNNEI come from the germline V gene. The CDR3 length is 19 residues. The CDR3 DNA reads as TGTGCCAGCAGTGAAATATTTCGTCGGGCAGGGGGTCATAACACTGAAGCTTTCTTT. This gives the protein CASSEIFRRAGGHNTEAFF.

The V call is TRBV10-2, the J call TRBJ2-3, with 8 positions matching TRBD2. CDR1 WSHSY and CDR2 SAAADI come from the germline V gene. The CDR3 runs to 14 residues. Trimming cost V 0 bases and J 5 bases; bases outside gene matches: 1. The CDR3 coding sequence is TGCGCCAGCAGTGAGTCGCTAGCGGGAGATACGCAGTATTTT. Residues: CASSESLAGDTQYF.

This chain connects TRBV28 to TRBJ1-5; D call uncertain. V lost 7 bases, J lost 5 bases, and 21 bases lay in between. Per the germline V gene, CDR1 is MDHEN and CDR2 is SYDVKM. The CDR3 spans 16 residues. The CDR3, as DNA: TGTGCCAGCATGTCAACGGGCCTCAGGAAGTATCAGCCCCAGCATTTT. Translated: CASMSTGLRKYQPQHF.

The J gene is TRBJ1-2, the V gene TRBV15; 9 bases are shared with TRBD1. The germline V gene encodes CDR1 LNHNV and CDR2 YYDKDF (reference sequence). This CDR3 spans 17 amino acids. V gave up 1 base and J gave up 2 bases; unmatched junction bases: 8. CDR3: CATSRGSRQGGNYGYTF. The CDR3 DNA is TGTGCCACCAGCAGAGGTTCGAGACAGGGGGGGAACTATGGCTACACCTTC.

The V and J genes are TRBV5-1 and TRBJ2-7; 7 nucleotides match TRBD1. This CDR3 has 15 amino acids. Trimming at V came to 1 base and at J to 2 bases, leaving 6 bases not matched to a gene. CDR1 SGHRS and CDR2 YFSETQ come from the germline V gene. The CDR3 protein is CASSLTGTDTYEQYF. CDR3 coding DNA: TGCGCCAGCAGCTTGACCGGGACAGATACCTACGAGCAGTACTTC. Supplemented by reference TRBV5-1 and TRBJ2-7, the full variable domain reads KAGVTQTPRYLIKTRGQQVTLSCSPISGHRSVSWYQQTPGQGLQFLFEYFSETQRNKGNFPGRFSGRQFSNSRSEMNVSTLELGDSALYLCASSLTGTDTYEQYFGPGTRLTVT.

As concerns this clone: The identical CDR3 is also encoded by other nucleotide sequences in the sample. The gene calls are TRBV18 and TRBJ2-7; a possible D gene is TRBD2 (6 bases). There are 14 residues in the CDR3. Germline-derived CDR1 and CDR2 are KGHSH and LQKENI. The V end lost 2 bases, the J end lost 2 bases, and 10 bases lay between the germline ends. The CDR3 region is CASSPGTGAYEQYF. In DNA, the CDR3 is TGTGCCAGCTCACCAGGGACGGGAGCCTACGAGCAGTACTTC.